Reported below is one T cell receptor (beta chain). This entry comes from a study of long-term antiretroviral therapy in people with HIV. V lost 2 bases, J lost 5 bases, and 17 bases stayed unmatched. Germline assignment: CDR1 GTSNPN and CDR2 SVGIG (reference sequence). The CDR3 totals 19 residues. This was the immunoSEQ v3.0 assay at survey level. Some clones are missing from TCRdb's copy, which holds only in-frame ones; the method was immunoSEQ multiplex PCR. The sample carries just over 15,000 clones, roughly 80% recorded once. The TCR sequence derives from a man between 35 and 55 years old with HIV. The chain couples TRBV30 to TRBJ2-3; 12 positions match TRBD2. The material sequenced was unsorted PBMCs, taken just before starting antiretroviral therapy. The CDR3 DNA sequence: TGTGCCTGGAGTCCAACCATTTCTAGCGGGAGGGATCGGGTAGATACGCAGTATTTT. As protein: CAWSPTISSGRDRVDTQYF.